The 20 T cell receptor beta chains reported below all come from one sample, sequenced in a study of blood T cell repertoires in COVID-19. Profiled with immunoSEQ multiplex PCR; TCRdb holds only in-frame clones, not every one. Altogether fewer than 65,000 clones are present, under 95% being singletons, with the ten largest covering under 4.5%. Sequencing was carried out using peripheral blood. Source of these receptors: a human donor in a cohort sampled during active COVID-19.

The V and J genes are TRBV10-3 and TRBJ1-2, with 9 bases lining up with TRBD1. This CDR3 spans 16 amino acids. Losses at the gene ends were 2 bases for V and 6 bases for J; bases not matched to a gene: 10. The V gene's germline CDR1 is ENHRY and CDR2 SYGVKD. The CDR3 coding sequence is TGTGCCATCAGTGAGACGACAGGGGGGGGTCGGGATGGCTACACCTTC. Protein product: CAISETTGGGRDGYTF.

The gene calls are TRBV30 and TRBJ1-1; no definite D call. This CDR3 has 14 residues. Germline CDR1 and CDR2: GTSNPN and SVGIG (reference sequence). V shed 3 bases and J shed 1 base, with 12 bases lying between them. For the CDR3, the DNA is TGTGCCTGGAGCCGACTTCGGAGGAACACTGAAGCTTTCTTT. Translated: CAWSRLRRNTEAFF.

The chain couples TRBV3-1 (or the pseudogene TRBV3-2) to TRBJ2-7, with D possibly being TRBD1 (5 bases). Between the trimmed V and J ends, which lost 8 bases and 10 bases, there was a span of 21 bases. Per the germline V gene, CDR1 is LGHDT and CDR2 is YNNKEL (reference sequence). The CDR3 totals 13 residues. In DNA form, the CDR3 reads TGTGCCAGCCAAGACAGTGCCCTGACGGATCAGTACTTC. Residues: CASQDSALTDQYF.

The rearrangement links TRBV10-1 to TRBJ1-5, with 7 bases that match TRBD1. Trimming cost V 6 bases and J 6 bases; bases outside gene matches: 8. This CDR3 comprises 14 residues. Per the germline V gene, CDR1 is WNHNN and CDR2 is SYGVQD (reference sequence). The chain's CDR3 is CASRLTGAGQPQHF. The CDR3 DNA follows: TGCGCCAGCAGACTTACAGGGGCTGGTCAGCCCCAGCATTTT.

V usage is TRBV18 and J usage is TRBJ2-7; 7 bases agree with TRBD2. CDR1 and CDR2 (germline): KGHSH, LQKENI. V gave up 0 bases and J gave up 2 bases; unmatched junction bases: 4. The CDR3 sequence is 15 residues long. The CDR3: CASSPPSGRTYEQYV. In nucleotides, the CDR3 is TGTGCCAGCTCACCACCTAGCGGGCGGACCTACGAGCAGTACGTC.

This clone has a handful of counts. CDR3 sequence (DNA): TGCGCCAGCAGTTCACTAGCGGGAGTGAATGAGCAGTTCTTC. Its protein product is CASSSLAGVNEQFF. The chain links TRBV5-1 to TRBJ2-1; the match to TRBD2 covers 11 bases. Unmatched junction bases numbered 5, after V lost 5 bases and J lost 7 bases. CDR3 length equals 14 residues. Germline CDR1 and CDR2: SGHRS and YFSETQ.

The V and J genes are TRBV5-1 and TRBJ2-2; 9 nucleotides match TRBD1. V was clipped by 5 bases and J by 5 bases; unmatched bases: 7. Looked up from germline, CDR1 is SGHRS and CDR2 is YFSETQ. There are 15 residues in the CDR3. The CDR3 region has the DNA TGCGCCAGCAGGCCCGGGACAGGGTTGACCGGGGAGCTGTTTTTT. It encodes CASRPGTGLTGELFF. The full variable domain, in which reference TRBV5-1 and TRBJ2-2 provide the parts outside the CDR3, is KAGVTQTPRYLIKTRGQQVTLSCSPISGHRSVSWYQQTPGQGLQFLFEYFSETQRNKGNFPGRFSGRQFSNSRSEMNVSTLELGDSALYLCASRPGTGLTGELFFGEGSRLTVL.

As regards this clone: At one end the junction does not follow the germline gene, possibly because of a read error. This chain's CDR3 is CASSLAGQIFSF. For the CDR3, the DNA is TGCGCCAGCAGCTTGGCGGGACAAATTTTTAGCTTT. V usage is TRBV5-1 and J usage is TRBJ1-1; D might be TRBD1 (6 bases). Germline lookup yields CDR1 SGHRS and CDR2 YFSETQ. CDR3 size: 12 residues.

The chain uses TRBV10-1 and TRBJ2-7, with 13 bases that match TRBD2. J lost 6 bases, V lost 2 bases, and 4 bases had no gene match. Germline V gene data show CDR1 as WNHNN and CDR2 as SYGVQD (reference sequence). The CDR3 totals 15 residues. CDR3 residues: CASSEGLAGAAEQYF. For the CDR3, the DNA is TGCGCCAGCAGTGAGGGACTAGCGGGAGCTGCCGAGCAGTACTTC.

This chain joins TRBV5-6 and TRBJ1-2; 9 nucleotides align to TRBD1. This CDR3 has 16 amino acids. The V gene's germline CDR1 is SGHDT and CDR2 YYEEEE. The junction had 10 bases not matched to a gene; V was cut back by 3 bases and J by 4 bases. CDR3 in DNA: TGTGCCAGCAGCTGGGGACAGGGTCGGAGTGGCTATGGCTACACCTTC. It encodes CASSWGQGRSGYGYTF.

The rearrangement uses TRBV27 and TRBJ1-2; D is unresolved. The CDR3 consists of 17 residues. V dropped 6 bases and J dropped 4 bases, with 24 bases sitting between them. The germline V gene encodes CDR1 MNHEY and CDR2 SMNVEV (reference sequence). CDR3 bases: TGTGCCAGCAGAGAAATACCCCAGGCGGGAGCTCGCTATGGCTACACCTTC. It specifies CASREIPQAGARYGYTF.

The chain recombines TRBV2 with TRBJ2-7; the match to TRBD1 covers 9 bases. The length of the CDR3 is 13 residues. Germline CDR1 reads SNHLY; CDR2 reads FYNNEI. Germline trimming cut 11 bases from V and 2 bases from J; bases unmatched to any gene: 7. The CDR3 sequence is CACQRTGAYEQYV. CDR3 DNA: TGTGCCTGCCAAAGGACAGGGGCCTACGAGCAGTACGTC.

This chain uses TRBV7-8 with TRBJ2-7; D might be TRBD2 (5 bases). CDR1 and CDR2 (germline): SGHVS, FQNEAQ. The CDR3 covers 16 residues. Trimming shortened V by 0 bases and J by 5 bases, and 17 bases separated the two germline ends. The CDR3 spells CASSLAMAIQEDEQYF. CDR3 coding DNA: TGTGCCAGCAGCTTAGCGATGGCTATCCAGGAGGACGAGCAGTACTTC.

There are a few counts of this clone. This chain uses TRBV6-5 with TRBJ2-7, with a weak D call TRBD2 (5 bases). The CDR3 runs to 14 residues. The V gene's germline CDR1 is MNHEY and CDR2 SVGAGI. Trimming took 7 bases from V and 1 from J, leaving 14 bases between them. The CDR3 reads CASTRTASSYEQYF. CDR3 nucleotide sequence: TGTGCCAGCACTAGGACTGCGTCATCCTACGAGCAGTACTTC.

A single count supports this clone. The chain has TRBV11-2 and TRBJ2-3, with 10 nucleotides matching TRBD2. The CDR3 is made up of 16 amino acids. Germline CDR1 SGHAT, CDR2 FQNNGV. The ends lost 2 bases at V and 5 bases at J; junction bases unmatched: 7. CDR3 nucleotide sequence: TGTGCCAGCAGCTTACAGGCTAGCGGGAGTGGAGATACGCAGTATTTT. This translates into CASSLQASGSGDTQYF.

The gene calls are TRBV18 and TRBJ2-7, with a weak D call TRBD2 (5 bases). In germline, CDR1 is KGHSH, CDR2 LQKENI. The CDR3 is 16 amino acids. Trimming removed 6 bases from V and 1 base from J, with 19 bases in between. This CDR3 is CASSLNAGFGSYEQYF. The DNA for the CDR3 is TGTGCCAGCTCTCTCAATGCGGGCTTTGGGTCCTACGAGCAGTACTTC.

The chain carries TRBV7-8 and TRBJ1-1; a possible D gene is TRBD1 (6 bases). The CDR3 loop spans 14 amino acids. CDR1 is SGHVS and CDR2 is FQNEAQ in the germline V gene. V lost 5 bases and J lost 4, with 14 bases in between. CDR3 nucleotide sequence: TGTGCCAGCAGCCATAGGGGGATAGGCACTGAAGCTTTCTTT. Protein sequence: CASSHRGIGTEAFF.

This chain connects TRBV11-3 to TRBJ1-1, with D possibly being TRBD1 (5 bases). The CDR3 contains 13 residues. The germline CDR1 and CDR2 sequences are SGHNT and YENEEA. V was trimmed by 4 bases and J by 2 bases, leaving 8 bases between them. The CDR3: CASSSQGNTEAFF. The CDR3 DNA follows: TGTGCCAGCAGCTCCCAGGGTAACACTGAAGCTTTCTTT.

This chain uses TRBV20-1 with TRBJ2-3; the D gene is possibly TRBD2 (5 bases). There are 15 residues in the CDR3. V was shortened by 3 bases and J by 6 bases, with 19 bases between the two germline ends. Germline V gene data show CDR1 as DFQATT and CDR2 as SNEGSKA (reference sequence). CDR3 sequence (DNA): TGCAGTGCTAGTTTCTCGCGGGCGGGCCAGGATACGCAGTATTTT. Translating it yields CSASFSRAGQDTQYF.

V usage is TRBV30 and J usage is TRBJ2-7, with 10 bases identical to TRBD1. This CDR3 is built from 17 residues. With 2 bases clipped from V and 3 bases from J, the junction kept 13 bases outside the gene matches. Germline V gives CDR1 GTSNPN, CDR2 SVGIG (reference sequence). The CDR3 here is CAWSLAAFRTGGYEQYF. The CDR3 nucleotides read TGTGCCTGGAGTTTGGCGGCGTTCCGGACAGGGGGCTACGAGCAGTACTTC.